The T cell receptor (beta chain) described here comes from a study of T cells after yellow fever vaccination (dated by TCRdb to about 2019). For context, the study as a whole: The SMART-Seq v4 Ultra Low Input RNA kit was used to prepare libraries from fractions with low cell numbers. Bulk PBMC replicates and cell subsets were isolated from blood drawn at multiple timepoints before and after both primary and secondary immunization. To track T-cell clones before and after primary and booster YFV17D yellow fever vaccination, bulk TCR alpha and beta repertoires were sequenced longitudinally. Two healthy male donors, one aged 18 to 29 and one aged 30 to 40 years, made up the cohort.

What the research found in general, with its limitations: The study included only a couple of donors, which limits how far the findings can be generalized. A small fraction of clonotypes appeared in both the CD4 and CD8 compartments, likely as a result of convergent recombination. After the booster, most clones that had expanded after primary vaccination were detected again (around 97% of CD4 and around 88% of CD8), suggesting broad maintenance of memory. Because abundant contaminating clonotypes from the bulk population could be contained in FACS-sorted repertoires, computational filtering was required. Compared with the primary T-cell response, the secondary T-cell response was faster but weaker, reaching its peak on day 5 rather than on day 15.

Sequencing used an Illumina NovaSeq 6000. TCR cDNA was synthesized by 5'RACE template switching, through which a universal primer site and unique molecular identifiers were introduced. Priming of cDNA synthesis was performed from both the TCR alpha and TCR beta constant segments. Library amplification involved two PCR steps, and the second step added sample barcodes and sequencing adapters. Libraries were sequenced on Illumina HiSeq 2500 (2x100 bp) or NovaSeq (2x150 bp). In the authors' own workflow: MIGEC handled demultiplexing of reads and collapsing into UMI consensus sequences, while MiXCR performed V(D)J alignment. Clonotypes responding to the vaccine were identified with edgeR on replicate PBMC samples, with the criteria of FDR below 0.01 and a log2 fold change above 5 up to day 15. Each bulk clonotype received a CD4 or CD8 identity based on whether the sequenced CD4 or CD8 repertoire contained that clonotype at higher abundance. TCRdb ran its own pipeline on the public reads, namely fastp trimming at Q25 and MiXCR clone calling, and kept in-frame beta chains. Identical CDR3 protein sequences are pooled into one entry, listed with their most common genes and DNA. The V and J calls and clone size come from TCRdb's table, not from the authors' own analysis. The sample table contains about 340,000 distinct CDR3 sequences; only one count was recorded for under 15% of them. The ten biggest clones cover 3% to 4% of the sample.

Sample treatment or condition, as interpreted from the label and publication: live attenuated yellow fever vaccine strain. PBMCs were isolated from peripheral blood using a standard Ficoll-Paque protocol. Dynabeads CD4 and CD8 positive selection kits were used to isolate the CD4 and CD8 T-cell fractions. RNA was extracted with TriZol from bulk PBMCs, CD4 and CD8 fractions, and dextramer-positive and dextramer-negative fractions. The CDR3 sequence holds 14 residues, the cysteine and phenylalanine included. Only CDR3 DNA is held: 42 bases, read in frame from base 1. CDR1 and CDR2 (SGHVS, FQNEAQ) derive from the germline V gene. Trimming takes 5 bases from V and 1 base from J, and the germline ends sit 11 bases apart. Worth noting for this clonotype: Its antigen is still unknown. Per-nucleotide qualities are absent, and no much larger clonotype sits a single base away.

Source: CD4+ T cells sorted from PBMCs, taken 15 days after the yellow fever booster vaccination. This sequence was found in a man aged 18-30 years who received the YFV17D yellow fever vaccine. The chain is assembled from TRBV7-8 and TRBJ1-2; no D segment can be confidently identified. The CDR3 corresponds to CASSEEGFNYGYTF. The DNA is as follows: TGTGCCAGCAGCGAAGAGGGCTTTAACTATGGCTACACCTTC. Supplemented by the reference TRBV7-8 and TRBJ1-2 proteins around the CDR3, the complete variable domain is GAGVSQSPRYKVAKRGQDVALRCDPISGHVSLFWYQQALGQGPEFLTYFQNEAQLDKSGLPSDRFFAERPEGSVSTLKIQRTQQEDSAVYLCASSEEGFNYGYTFGSGTRLTVV.